The 25 T cell receptor beta chains below were found in one sample sequenced in a study of blood T cell repertoires in COVID-19. Profiled with immunoSEQ multiplex PCR; TCRdb holds only in-frame clones, not every one. Of about 88,000 clones in the sample, 70% to 90% were seen once. The sequenced sample was peripheral blood. These receptors all come from a woman older than 75 with acute or convalescent COVID-19.

The V gene is TRBV18, the J gene TRBJ1-2; 7 bases are a match to TRBD1. Germline values: CDR1 KGHSH, CDR2 LQKENI. The CDR3 length is 14 residues. Losses at the gene ends were 3 bases for V and 5 bases for J; bases not matched to a gene: 6. The CDR3 nucleotides read TGTGCCAGCTCACCCTCGGGACAGTCGTATGGCTACACCTTC. Translating gives CASSPSGQSYGYTF.

This clone was seen only a few times. In the same sample, other DNA sequences code for this CDR3. This sequence joins TRBV27 and TRBJ1-2; possibly TRBD1 for D (6 bases). Trimming stripped 5 bases from V and 2 bases from J, with 12 bases between. CDR3 length: 14 residues. Germline V gives CDR1 MNHEY, CDR2 SMNVEV (reference sequence). The CDR3 reads CASSPRQANYGYTF. The CDR3 DNA follows: TGTGCCAGCAGTCCGCGACAGGCCAACTATGGCTACACCTTC.

This clone appeared a single time. The chain carries TRBV4-3 and TRBJ1-2; 8 nucleotides align to TRBD1. Trimming removed 5 bases from V and 1 base from J; junction bases left unmatched: 3. Germline values: CDR1 LGHNA, CDR2 YSLEER. This CDR3 is built from 14 residues. CDR3 in amino acids: CASSSDRGNYGYTF. Written as DNA, the CDR3 is TGCGCCAGCAGCTCCGACAGGGGTAACTATGGCTACACCTTC.

The chain carries TRBV6-1 and TRBJ1-1; 7 bases align to TRBD1. With V trimmed by 3 bases and J by 3 bases, 7 bases remained unmatched. From germline, CDR1 is MNHNS and CDR2 SASEGT. This CDR3 comprises 15 residues. CDR3 residues: CASSDQGVRDTEAFF. In DNA form, the CDR3 reads TGTGCCAGCAGTGACCAGGGGGTCAGGGACACTGAAGCTTTCTTT.

V and J are TRBV25-1 and TRBJ1-4; TRBD1 agrees at 9 bases. V was pared by 7 bases and J by 7 bases, with 4 bases of the junction left unmatched. The CDR3 runs 13 residues. Germline values: CDR1 MGHDK, CDR2 SYGVNS. The CDR3 coding sequence is TGTGCCAGCACCGGGACAGGGATTGAAAAACTGTTTTTT. Amino acid sequence: CASTGTGIEKLFF.

The chain uses TRBV29-1 and TRBJ1-2; D remains unclear. The V gene lost 6 bases and the J gene lost 4 bases, with 9 bases spanning the gap. Per the germline V gene, CDR1 is SQVTM and CDR2 is ANQGSEA. The CDR3 consists of 11 residues. CDR3 bases: TGCAGCGTAGAGAGGTCCTATGGCTACACCTTC. This sequence encodes CSVERSYGYTF.

This chain uses TRBV7-9 with TRBJ2-3; 7 positions agree with TRBD2. This CDR3 comprises 16 residues. The germline V gene has CDR1 SEHNR and CDR2 FQNEAQ (reference sequence). V lost 4 bases and J lost 0; bases outside the gene matches: 7. The CDR3 sequence is CASSSRTSLSTDTQYF. The CDR3, as DNA: TGTGCCAGCAGCTCTAGGACTAGTCTTAGCACAGATACGCAGTATTTT.

The chain uses TRBV18 and TRBJ2-7; 9 bases align to TRBD2. Germline V gives CDR1 KGHSH, CDR2 LQKENI. The CDR3 contains 15 residues. After removal of 3 bases from V and 2 bases from J, the junction contained 5 bases not matched to a gene. DNA for the CDR3: TGTGCCAGCTCACCTGTTGCGGGGGGGCCCTACGAGCAGTACTTC. It yields the protein CASSPVAGGPYEQYF.

This chain uses TRBV7-9 with TRBJ1-1; tentative D call: TRBD1 (5 bases). V lost 5 bases and J lost 4, with 11 bases in between. The CDR3 is made up of 13 amino acids. The germline V gene has CDR1 SEHNR and CDR2 FQNEAQ (reference sequence). CDR3 DNA sequence: TGTGCCAGCAGCCCCCGACAGTTCACTGAAGCTTTCTTT. Translation: CASSPRQFTEAFF.

This clone is a singleton in its sample. This chain joins TRBV28 and TRBJ2-1; 7 bases are shared with TRBD2. The trim removed 2 bases at V and 7 bases at J, leaving 5 bases unmatched. Germline values: CDR1 MDHEN, CDR2 SYDVKM. The CDR3 contains 14 residues. CDR3 residues: CASSLGGSVNEQFF. CDR3 coding DNA: TGTGCCAGCAGTTTAGGCGGGAGCGTTAATGAGCAGTTCTTC.

The gene calls are TRBV19 and TRBJ1-5, with D unresolved. Trimming removed 8 bases at V and 7 bases at J, with 9 bases between. Germline CDR1 is LNHDA and CDR2 is SQIVND (reference sequence). CDR3 length: 11 amino acids. Here the CDR3 reads CASGEIQPQHF. The CDR3 nucleotides read TGTGCCAGTGGAGAAATCCAGCCCCAGCATTTT.

This clone has a handful of counts. The J gene is TRBJ2-7, the V gene TRBV9; TRBD2 agrees at 7 bases. With V trimmed by 2 bases and J by 4 bases, 12 bases remained unmatched. The CDR3 is 16 amino acids. Germline assignment: CDR1 SGDLS and CDR2 YYNGEE. The CDR3: CASSVAPGLGGYEQYF. CDR3 nucleotide sequence: TGTGCCAGCAGCGTCGCCCCCGGACTAGGAGGGTACGAGCAGTACTTC.

This chain connects TRBV5-1 to TRBJ1-1; D unresolved. From germline, CDR1 is SGHRS and CDR2 YFSETQ. V lost 4 bases, J lost 3 bases, and 10 bases lay in between. The CDR3 is made up of 13 amino acids. CDR3 amino acids: CASSPGVDTEAFF. CDR3 sequence (DNA): TGCGCCAGCAGCCCCGGGGTTGACACTGAAGCTTTCTTT.

This chain links TRBV7-9 with TRBJ1-2; D is possibly TRBD1 (6 bases). Trimming cost V 1 base and J 9 bases, with 9 bases left between them. Per the germline V gene, CDR1 is SEHNR and CDR2 is FQNEAQ (reference sequence). The CDR3 length is 12 residues. Here the CDR3 reads CASSLGTESYTF. The CDR3 DNA follows: TGTGCCAGCAGCTTAGGGACAGAGAGCTACACCTTC. Supplemented by reference TRBV7-9 and TRBJ1-2, the full variable domain reads DTGVSQNPRHKITKRGQNVTFRCDPISEHNRLYWYRQTLGQGPEFLTYFQNEAQLEKSRLLSDRFSAERPKGSFSTLEIQRTEQGDSAMYLCASSLGTESYTFGSGTRLTVV.

The chain uses TRBV29-1 and TRBJ2-3; TRBD2 matches 12 bases. V shed 6 bases, J shed 2 bases, and the junction held 9 bases outside the gene matches. The germline gives CDR1 SQVTM, CDR2 ANQGSEA. This CDR3 has 16 amino acids. The CDR3 nucleotides read TGCAGCGTAAAGATGCTAGCGGGAGGGTTCACAGATACGCAGTATTTT. Its protein is CSVKMLAGGFTDTQYF.

The chain links TRBV4-1 to TRBJ2-5, with 8 bases lining up with TRBD2. J gave up 1 base and V 1 base, and 5 bases lay outside the gene matches. Germline CDR1 is MGHRA and CDR2 is YSYEKL. The CDR3 runs to 16 residues. The CDR3 protein is CASSQGWLAGQETQYF. CDR3 coding DNA: TGCGCCAGCAGCCAAGGCTGGCTAGCGGGCCAAGAGACCCAGTACTTC.

The chain has TRBV19 and TRBJ1-1, with D tentatively TRBD1 (5 bases). This CDR3 has 15 residues. The germline gives CDR1 LNHDA, CDR2 SQIVND (reference sequence). V was cut by 1 base and J by 0 bases, with 9 bases left in between. In DNA form, the CDR3 reads TGTGCCAGTAGTATAGGTAGGGGTCTGAACACTGAAGCTTTCTTT. Its translation is CASSIGRGLNTEAFF.

V and J are TRBV7-2 and TRBJ2-5; tentative D call: TRBD2 (6 bases). The CDR3 runs 14 residues. CDR1 and CDR2 (germline): SGHTA, FQGNSA. Trimming removed 3 bases at V and 5 bases at J, with 13 bases between. CDR3 residues: CASSLRTGVETQYF. The CDR3 nucleotides read TGTGCCAGCAGCTTGAGGACGGGAGTGGAGACCCAGTACTTC. Together with reference TRBV7-2 and TRBJ2-5, the CDR3 gives the full variable domain: GAGVSQSPSNKVTEKGKDVELRCDPISGHTALYWYRQSLGQGLEFLIYFQGNSAPDKSGLPSDRFSAERTGGSVSTLTIQRTQQEDSAVYLCASSLRTGVETQYFGPGTRLLVL.

This chain links TRBV6-4 with TRBJ1-3; the D is unclear. The CDR3 covers 13 residues. Between the trimmed V and J ends, which lost 0 bases and 4 bases, there was a span of 4 bases. CDR1 is MRHNA and CDR2 is SNTAGT in the germline V gene. The CDR3 DNA is TGTGCCAGCAGTGACTCTCGGGGAAACACCATATATTTT. Translation gives CASSDSRGNTIYF.

The chain links TRBV18 to TRBJ1-1; 7 bases agree with TRBD1. This CDR3 has 16 amino acids. V gave up 3 bases and J gave up 4 bases; unmatched junction bases: 11. CDR1 is KGHSH, CDR2 LQKENI, per germline. The CDR3 nucleotides are TGTGCCAGCTCACCCTTACCGGACAGGTCGTTCACTGAAGCTTTCTTT. This translates into CASSPLPDRSFTEAFF.

V is TRBV5-1 and J is TRBJ1-1; 9 positions match TRBD1. The germline V gene has CDR1 SGHRS and CDR2 YFSETQ. The CDR3 covers 17 residues. Unmatched junction bases numbered 9, after V lost 0 bases and J lost 3 bases. In nucleotides, the CDR3 is TGCGCCAGCAGCTTGGATGGGACAGGGTTAGGGTACACTGAAGCTTTCTTT. Amino acid sequence: CASSLDGTGLGYTEAFF.

This chain links TRBV6-2 or TRBV6-3 with TRBJ2-2; perhaps TRBD2 as D (5 bases). V was shortened by 6 bases and J by 4 bases, with 18 bases between the two germline ends. The germline V gene encodes CDR1 MNHEY and CDR2 SVGEGT. The CDR3 extends over 16 amino acids. CDR3 residues: CASSHFEGALTGELFF. The CDR3 bases are TGTGCCAGCAGCCACTTTGAGGGAGCCCTCACCGGGGAGCTGTTTTTT.

The chain joins TRBV2 to TRBJ2-5, with 10 bases fitting TRBD2. The CDR3 covers 16 residues. Germline trimming cut 10 bases from V and 7 bases from J; bases unmatched to any gene: 18. Germline values: CDR1 SNHLY, CDR2 FYNNEI. CDR3 nucleotides: TGTGCCACCAAAAATCGGGCTAGCGGGGGCCTAGGGACCCAGTACTTC. It is translated as CATKNRASGGLGTQYF.

The chain links TRBV13 to TRBJ1-6; D is possibly TRBD1 (5 bases). V was shortened by 3 bases and J by 7 bases, with 7 bases between the two germline ends. CDR3 length equals 13 residues. In germline, CDR1 is PRHDT, CDR2 FYEKMQ (reference sequence). CDR3 bases: TGTGCCAGCAGCTTCGGGGGAAATTCACCCCTCCACTTT. Protein sequence: CASSFGGNSPLHF.

V and J are TRBV7-9 and TRBJ2-2; possibly TRBD1 for D (6 bases). Germline-derived CDR1 and CDR2 are SEHNR and FQNEAQ (reference sequence). The CDR3 contains 17 residues. Trimming removed 4 bases at V and 3 bases at J, with 18 bases between. CDR3 in amino acids: CASSSPPGHPHTGELFF. For the CDR3, the DNA is TGTGCCAGCAGCTCACCACCGGGACACCCGCACACCGGGGAGCTGTTTTTT.